This record covers a single T cell receptor beta chain. TCRdb recomputed calls from the 5' RACE reads with MiXCR, one row per CDR3 protein. The top ten clones hold roughly a sixth of a sample with fewer than 8,000 distinct CDR3 sequences, less than 20% of them seen once. Documented time point: sample taken at primary tumor resection. Frozen PBMC, nontumor lung or tumor provided whole RNA, which was sequenced unsorted. Donors were over 70 untreated early-stage non-small cell lung cancer patients. These data originate in a study of spatial heterogeneity in lung cancer. This CDR3 has 13 amino acids. Germline CDR1 and CDR2: KGHDR and SFDVKD. Trimming stripped 4 bases from V and 2 bases from J, with 6 bases between.

The sample in question was PBMCs, obtained at surgery. The source is a female donor with early-stage non-small cell lung cancer. The chain joins TRBV24-1 to TRBJ2-3; no firm D call. CDR3 sequence reads: CATSESLTDTQYF. DNA of the CDR3: TGTGCCACCAGTGAGAGTCTCACAGATACGCAGTATTTT.